What follows is one TCR beta chain and its context. The antigen this receptor binds is unknown. Base qualities were left out, and no much larger clone turns up one base away. Counted from cysteine to phenylalanine, this CDR3 has 14 amino acids. Only CDR3 DNA remains: 42 bases, in frame from the first base. From V the trimming removes 6 bases and from J it removes 9 bases, while the gene matches leave 12 bases of the junction unaccounted for. The germline V gene encodes CDR1 ENHRY and CDR2 SYGVKD. This record belongs to a study of blood T cell repertoires in COVID-19 (dated by TCRdb to the early 2020s). Background for the entire study: Samples from collaborators originated in the United States, Italy and Spain and spanned both the acute and convalescent phases of COVID-19. The material from the prospective study consisted of cDNA or gDNA derived from T cells, B-cell-depleted T cells, or PBMCs. Deeply sampled blood TCRbeta repertoires from subjects exposed to, actively infected with, or recovered from COVID-19 were included in the dataset. A freely available public database, intended as a resource for researchers studying the immune response to SARS-CoV-2, is where the repertoires were released. Samples came from the ongoing ImmuneRACE study (first 160 participants) plus 1,254 subjects from 6 global collaborators. Sample metadata almost always included a de-identified subject ID, COVID-19 status, age in years and sex. Where available, HLA class I and class II types were obtained from metadata supplied by the sample provider rather than from assay-based typing.

In the prospective study, participants were about 18 to 90 years old, resided in about two dozen geographic areas of the United States, and were enrolled through a virtual design. Cohort assignment in the prospective study relied on participant-reported clinical history from a screening survey and a study questionnaire. In the prospective study, whole blood, serum and a nasopharyngeal or oropharyngeal swab were collected from each participant by mobile phlebotomists. Additional blood draws and questionnaires over an approximately two-month period could optionally be provided by prospective study participants. Prospective study blood samples were shipped either frozen or at room temperature before DNA extraction. General conclusions and limits of the study: The amount of clinical and demographic metadata varied by source and participant and was provided uncurated.

The immunoSEQ Assay, a bias-controlled multiplex PCR, was used to amplify TCRbeta CDR3 regions from genomic DNA. Concerning the study's data processing: The number of nucleated cells in each sample was estimated from the amplification of reference gene primers within the assay. To quantify the absolute abundance of each unique TCRbeta CDR3 rearrangement, sequence reads were collapsed and filtered. For each sample, productive Simpson clonality was calculated as the square root of Simpson's diversity index across productive rearrangements. TCRdb provides this immuneACCESS table in a form limited to in-frame rearrangements. Some clones are lacking; in checked studies, under half of them reflect an unresolved V gene, and why the rest are absent is not known. V, J and clone size are those of that table, while D and trimming were read from the DNA. The sample profile shows a few hundred thousand clones; approximately 83% of them were found once. The top ten constitute approximately 1.4% of the sample.

Specimen: PBMCs or T cells enriched from blood (not recorded which). This receptor chain uses TRBV10-3 and TRBJ2-3; the junction holds 7 bases that match TRBD2. The receptor comes from a woman between 40 and 55 years old with acute COVID-19. CDR3 protein: CAIRPTSAPGTQYF. The nucleotides read TGTGCCATCAGGCCCACTAGCGCCCCAGGGACGCAGTATTTT.